This T cell receptor (beta chain) originates from a study of cytomegalovirus exposure and HLA in healthy donors. Study observations and caveats: Common viral pathogens (according to a later analysis) appeared linked to several of the most significant clusters.

The CDR3 extends over 15 amino acids. In germline, CDR1 is LNHDA, CDR2 SQIVND (reference sequence). The V segment lost 5 bases and the J segment 5 bases; nucleotides outside the gene matches: 9. A multiplex PCR was run with 60 Vbeta primers and 13 Jbeta primers. Original methodology: Per a later analysis, the number of unique TCR beta chains was around 79 million, of which 9 million to 14 million were shared. Some clones are missing from TCRdb's copy, which holds only in-frame ones; the method was immunoSEQ multiplex PCR. D and trimming were read from the DNA, whereas the V and J calls and clone size are those reported in that table. Here the sample spans 100,000 to 120,000 clones, around 80% being singletons. In regard to this clone: Its antigen is not identified.

This receptor was taken from a man aged 25 to 45 in good health and CMV-seropositive. Sequencing was performed on PBMCs. The chain has TRBV19 and TRBJ2-5, with 9 bases identical to TRBD2. This chain's CDR3 is CASSWGGGAPETQYF. CDR3 nucleotide sequence: TGTGCCAGTAGTTGGGGCGGGGGGGCCCCTGAGACCCAGTACTTC.